This TCR beta chain was sequenced during a study of CD8+CD57+ T cells in acquired aplastic anemia. Study at large: Sorted CD4+ and CD8+ cells gave a mean 3.2 ug DNA, range about 0.17 to 27.4 ug. Whole-study findings and limits: In common between the patients and the controls were around 30 CD8+ CDR3 sequences. Between the patient and control groups, CD8+ Simpson's diversity did not differ significantly.

Sequenced patients had shown CD8+CD57+ cell expansion by flow cytometry. Sampling of blood occurred while the patients had still received no therapy. Researchers used genomic DNA as the template to profile TCR beta VDJ and CDR3. MiXCR, applied by TCRdb to the reads, yields one record per CDR3 protein. Here the sample spans a few hundred thousand distinct CDR3 sequences, around 49% being singletons. This clonotype showed up many times. Its antigen is not known. Sequenced material: sorted CD4+, CD8+, or CD8+CD57+ T cells (not recorded which) from PBMCs. This TCR derives from a human donor with aplastic anemia.

CDR3 nucleotides: TGCGCCAGCAGCTTGGCTCGACCGGGACAGGGGAATCAAAAACTGTTTTTT. It is translated as CASSLARPGQGNQKLFF. The chain combines TRBV5-1 with TRBJ1-4; TRBD1 matches 10 bases. There are 17 residues in the CDR3. Germline assignment: CDR1 SGHRS and CDR2 YFSETQ. Germline trimming cut 0 bases from V and 9 bases from J; bases unmatched to any gene: 11.